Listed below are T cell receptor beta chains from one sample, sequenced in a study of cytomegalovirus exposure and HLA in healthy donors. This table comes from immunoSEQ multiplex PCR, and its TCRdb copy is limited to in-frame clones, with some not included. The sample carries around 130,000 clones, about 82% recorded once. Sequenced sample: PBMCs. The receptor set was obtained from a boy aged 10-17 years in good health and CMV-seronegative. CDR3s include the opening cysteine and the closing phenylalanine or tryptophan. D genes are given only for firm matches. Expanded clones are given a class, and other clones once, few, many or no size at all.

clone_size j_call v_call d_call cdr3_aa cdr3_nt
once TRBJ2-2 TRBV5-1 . CASTEGTNTGELFF TGCGCCAGCACGGAGGGGACGAACACCGGGGAGCTGTTTTTT
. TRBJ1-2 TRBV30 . CAWGGAGASYYGYTF TGTGCCTGGGGGGGGGCGGGGGCCTCCTATTATGGCTACACCTTC
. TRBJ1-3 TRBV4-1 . CASSQDSVYLSGNTIYF TGCGCCAGCAGCCAAGATTCAGTTTACCTCTCTGGAAACACCATATATTTT
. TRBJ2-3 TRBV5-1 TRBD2 CASSLGLAGESSTDTQYF TGCGCCAGCAGCTTGGGTCTAGCGGGAGAGTCTAGCACAGATACGCAGTATTTT
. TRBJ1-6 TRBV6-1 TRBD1 CASSDRTGGGNNSPLHF TGTGCCAGCAGTGACCGAACAGGGGGCGGAAATAATTCACCCCTCCACTTT
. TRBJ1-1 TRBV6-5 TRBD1 CASRETGKTEAFF TGTGCCAGCAGAGAGACAGGGAAGACTGAAGCTTTCTTT
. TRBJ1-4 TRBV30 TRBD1 CAWSRGQAGEKLFF TGTGCCTGGAGTCGGGGACAGGCCGGCGAAAAACTGTTTTTT
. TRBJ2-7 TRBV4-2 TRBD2 CASSQGSGSYEQYF TGTGCCAGCAGCCAAGGTAGCGGGAGTTACGAGCAGTACTTC
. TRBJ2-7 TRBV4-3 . CASSQDAGGYEQYF TGCGCCAGCAGCCAAGATGCTGGCGGCTACGAGCAGTACTTC
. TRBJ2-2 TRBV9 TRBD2 CASGATSGYTGELFF TGTGCCAGCGGAGCGACTAGCGGATACACCGGGGAGCTGTTTTTT
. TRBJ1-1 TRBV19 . CASSITSLSEAFF TGTGCCAGTAGTATTACATCGCTCTCTGAAGCTTTCTTT
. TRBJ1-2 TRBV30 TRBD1 CAWMRPSNRGPGYTF TGTGCCTGGATGAGACCCTCGAACAGGGGGCCTGGCTACACCTTC
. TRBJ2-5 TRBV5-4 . CASPSGDPRGEETQYF TGTGCCAGCCCCTCAGGGGACCCAAGAGGGGAAGAGACCCAGTACTTC
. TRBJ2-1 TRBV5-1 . CASSPTTLSEQFF TGCGCCAGCAGCCCGACTACCCTCAGTGAGCAGTTCTTC
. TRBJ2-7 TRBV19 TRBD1 CASSTRTGAYEQYF TGTGCCAGTAGTACCCGGACAGGAGCCTACGAGCAGTACTTC
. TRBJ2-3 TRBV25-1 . CASSEGVGTDTQYF TGTGCCAGCAGTGAAGGAGTAGGCACAGATACGCAGTATTTT
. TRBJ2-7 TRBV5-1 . CASRSGPSRGIEQYF TGCGCCAGCAGGTCCGGGCCATCAAGGGGTATTGAGCAGTACTTC